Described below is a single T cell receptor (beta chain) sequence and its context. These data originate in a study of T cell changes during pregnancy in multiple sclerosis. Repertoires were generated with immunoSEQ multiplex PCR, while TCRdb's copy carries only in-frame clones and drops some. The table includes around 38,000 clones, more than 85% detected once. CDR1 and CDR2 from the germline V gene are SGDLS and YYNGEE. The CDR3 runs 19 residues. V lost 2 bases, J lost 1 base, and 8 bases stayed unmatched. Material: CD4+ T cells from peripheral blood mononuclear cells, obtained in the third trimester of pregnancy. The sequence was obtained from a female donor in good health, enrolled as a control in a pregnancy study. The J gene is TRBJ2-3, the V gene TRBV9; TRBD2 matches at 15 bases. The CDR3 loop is CASSVGLAGGAGRTDTQYF. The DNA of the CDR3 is TGTGCCAGCAGCGTGGGACTAGCGGGGGGCGCCGGCCGCACAGATACGCAGTATTTT.